This TCR beta chain appears in the sequencing data of a study of cytomegalovirus exposure and HLA in healthy donors. Study-wide context: Out of 150 million to 200 million T cells, an earlier analysis found roughly 100 million unique TCR beta sequences in total. Study-level results: As a later analysis showed, a missense DCLRE1C variant was linked to trimming of TCR beta V- and J-genes. TCR beta chains numbering more than 150 were designated cytomegalovirus-associated.

PCR was performed using 60 Vbeta and 13 Jbeta primers. The assay was immunoSEQ multiplex PCR, and TCRdb's table has in-frame clones only and misses some. The table shows approximately 170,000 clones, with roughly 80% occurring only once. The CDR3 is 13 residues long. V lost 2 bases and J 1 base, leaving 3 bases between the germline ends. CDR1 is MNHEY, CDR2 SVGAGI, per germline. With regard to this clone: Its antigen remains unidentified.

In nominal health when sampled, donors likely had unrecorded immune exposures nonetheless. The clonotype was recovered from a male donor in good health and CMV-seronegative. Material for sequencing was PBMCs. The chain employs TRBV6-5 and TRBJ1-5, with D unresolved. CDR3 in DNA: TGTGCCAGCAGTTACGGCAGCAATCAGCCCCAGCATTTT. This codes for CASSYGSNQPQHF.